These 17 T cell receptor beta chains were sequenced from one sample in a study of tumor-infiltrating lymphocytes in primary liver carcinoma. A primer in the constant region served to generate TCR beta cDNA from 500 ng of total RNA. TCR beta libraries came from three nested multiplex PCR rounds using slightly modified ARM-PCR. The study ran its first two PCR rounds for roughly 10 cycles each, using TRBV1-TRBV30 forward primers and a C-beta reverse primer. TCRdb re-derived calls from the multiplex PCR reads in MiXCR, one entry per CDR3 protein. The table has approximately 190,000 distinct CDR3 sequences, about 85% seen once. It was from 20-30 mg of unsorted bulk tissue that RNA and DNA were co-extracted. Material: tumor tissue from primary liver carcinoma. Receptors were obtained from a man aged 40-55 years with primary liver carcinoma and hepatitis B virus infection.

The chain combines TRBV6-5 with TRBJ2-1; 9 positions match TRBD2. V trimming: 6 bases; J trimming: 3 bases; junction bases outside the gene matches: 6. Germline V lookup: CDR1 MNHEY, CDR2 SVGAGI. The CDR3 runs to 15 residues. The CDR3 sequence: CASSLTSGGYNEQFF. The CDR3 nucleotides read TGTGCCAGCAGCCTGACTAGCGGAGGCTACAATGAGCAGTTCTTC.

Points on this clonotype: Being one base from a much bigger clone, this may be a read error. The chain recombines TRBV28 with TRBJ1-1, with TRBD1 matching over 9 bases. Germline V CDR1 and CDR2: MDHEN, SYDVKM. The V gene end was trimmed by 5 bases and the J gene end by 4 bases; junction bases not matched to a gene: 11. The CDR3 is 16 residues long. The CDR3 bases are TGTGCCAGCAGTGTGAGCGGGACAGGGCGCCGCACTGAAGCTTTCTTT. Translating gives CASSVSGTGRRTEAFF.

The J gene is TRBJ2-5, the V gene TRBV4-3, with D perhaps TRBD2 (5 bases). The CDR3 loop spans 17 amino acids. Germline CDR1 and CDR2: LGHNA and YSLEER. V lost 4 bases, J lost 5 bases, and 23 bases lay in between. The CDR3 DNA reads TGCGCCAGCAGCCGAGCGGCTAGCAGGAGTACTGGTGAGACCCAGTACTTC. Residues: CASSRAASRSTGETQYF.

As to this clonotype: The CDR3 does not close with the conserved phenylalanine or tryptophan, likely indicating a read error. The DNA is left out, because the CDR3 cannot be placed on it with certainty; the CDR3 is given as TCRdb lists it. The rearrangement links TRBV4-1 to TRBJ1-6. The CDR3 comprises 12 residues, both ends counted. From germline, CDR1 is MGHRA and CDR2 YSYEKL. CDR3: CASSQSDSPVHY.

The genes are TRBV5-5 and TRBJ1-5, with 7 bases lining up with TRBD1. The ends lost 5 bases at V and 4 bases at J; junction bases unmatched: 12. The CDR3 totals 16 residues. CDR1 SGHKS and CDR2 YYEKEE come from the germline V gene (reference sequence). CDR3 nucleotides: TGTGCCAGCAGAACGGGACAGACGATTAGTAATCAGCCCCAGCATTTT. It translates to CASRTGQTISNQPQHF.

This clonotype was seen a handful of times. This CDR3 fails to terminate in the conserved phenylalanine or tryptophan, so it likely reflects a read error. V usage is TRBV7-9 and J usage is TRBJ2-2, with D tentatively TRBD1 or TRBD2 (5 bases each). Germline values: CDR1 SEHNR, CDR2 FQNEAQ (reference sequence). CDR3 length equals 16 residues. The CDR3 region is CASSLVLQGWTGELFS. The CDR3 DNA is TGTGCCAGTAGCTTAGTCCTTCAGGGTTGGACCGGGGAACTGTTTTCT.

About this clonotype itself: A junction boundary mismatches the germline segment, possibly from a read error. The genes are TRBV10-3 and TRBJ2-5; 8 bases are a match to TRBD2. The CDR3 consists of 15 residues. CDR1 and CDR2 from the germline V gene are ENHRY and SYGVKD. The CDR3 is CVISDPGGRRETHYF. CDR3 nucleotide sequence: TGTGTCATCAGTGACCCTGGCGGGAGGCGGGAGACCCATTACTTC.

This clonotype has just one count. Since a much larger clone is just one base distant, this may be a read error. The V call is TRBV30, the J call TRBJ1-3; maybe TRBD1 (5 bases). The length of the CDR3 is 14 residues. V was cut by 4 bases and J by 3 bases, with 13 bases left in between. Germline lookup yields CDR1 GTSNPN and CDR2 SVGIG (reference sequence). CDR3 in DNA: TGTGCCTGGATGCCAGGGATCTTTGGAAACACCATATATTTT. It is translated as CAWMPGIFGNTIYF.

In regard to this clonotype: The junction does not match germline at one end; this may be a read error. The chain is built from TRBV5-4 and TRBJ2-5; no clear D. The CDR3 loop spans 12 amino acids. CDR1 and CDR2 (germline): SGHNT, YYREEE (reference sequence). In nucleotides, the CDR3 is TGTACCAGCAGCTTAGACAAGGCCGTCAAAAACTTC. Translating gives CTSSLDKAVKNF.

Of note for this clonotype: At one end, the junction sequence differs from germline, possibly due to a read error. This chain joins TRBV6-5 and TRBJ2-5; 10 nucleotides align to TRBD1. The CDR3 contains 15 residues. CDR1 is MNHEY and CDR2 is SVGAGI in the germline V gene. The CDR3 DNA follows: TGTGCCAGTATCGGGACAGGGGCAGGTGAAGAGGCCCAGTACTTC. It translates to CASIGTGAGEEAQYF.

The V call is TRBV6-1, the J call TRBJ2-7; perhaps TRBD2 as D (5 bases). This CDR3 has 15 amino acids. With 2 bases removed from V and 5 bases from J, the gap between germline ends came to 16 bases. From germline, CDR1 is MNHNS and CDR2 SASEGT. In DNA form, the CDR3 reads TGTGCCAGCAGTGAAAACGTCGAGGGTACGAACGAGCAGTACTTC. It is translated as CASSENVEGTNEQYF.

Points on this clonotype: A junction boundary mismatches the germline segment, possibly from a read error. The genes are TRBV11-1 and TRBJ2-3; D is perhaps TRBD1 or TRBD2 (5 bases each). Germline-derived CDR1 and CDR2 are SGHAT and FQDESV (reference sequence). The CDR3 is made up of 19 amino acids. CDR3 sequence (DNA): TGTGCCAGCAGCTCTGGGGGAAGCTCTGTTGGAGTCTGCACAGTTACGCAGTATTTT. Amino acids: CASSSGGSSVGVCTVTQYF.

The sample holds one count of this clonotype. The chain has TRBV6-6 and TRBJ2-7, with unresolved D. The CDR3 has 16 amino acids. The ends were cut back, 11 bases at V and 0 bases at J, with 23 bases in the middle. Germline lookup yields CDR1 MNHNY and CDR2 SVGAGI (reference sequence). The CDR3 DNA reads TGTGCCTGTCGTTTGGATGGCGGAACAAGCTCCTACGAGCAGTACTTC. Its translation is CACRLDGGTSSYEQYF.

With regard to this clonotype: The conserved closing phenylalanine or tryptophan is absent in this CDR3, likely reflecting a read error. The chain couples TRBV6-2 or TRBV6-3 to TRBJ2-5; D gene ambiguous. V dropped 6 bases and J dropped 2 bases, with 16 bases sitting between them. CDR1 is MNHEY, CDR2 SVGEGT, per germline. The CDR3 runs 15 residues. CDR3 nucleotide sequence: TGTGCCAGCAGACGGCCCGAGACCCTACAAGAGACCCAGTACTTA. Translation: CASRRPETLQETQYL.

Worth noting for this clonotype: One end of the junction does not line up with germline, which may come from a read error. The chain has TRBV7-9 and TRBJ1-4; a possible D gene is TRBD1 (6 bases). The germline gives CDR1 SEHNR, CDR2 FQNEAQ (reference sequence). This CDR3 contains 13 residues. This CDR3 reads CASSSTGMEKLFF. CDR3 nucleotide sequence: TGTGCCAGTAGCTCTACAGGGATGGAAAAACTGTTTTTT. The full variable domain, with the rest looked up from reference TRBV7-9 and TRBJ1-4, is DTGVSQNPRHKITKRGQNVTFRCDPISEHNRLYWYRQTLGQGPEFLTYFQNEAQLEKSRLLSDRFSAERPKGSFSTLEIQRTEQGDSAMYLCASSSTGMEKLFFGSGTQLSVL.

A single count supports this clonotype. At one of its ends the junction is not consistent with the germline gene, which may arise from a read error. The V gene is TRBV6-5, the J gene TRBJ1-1, with no clear D. Germline V gives CDR1 MNHEY, CDR2 SVGAGI. This CDR3 has 15 amino acids. The CDR3 region has the DNA TGTGTCAGCAGTTACTCGGCAGCCTGGAACACTGAAGTTTTCTTT. Its protein product is CVSSYSAAWNTEVFF.

V and J are TRBV4-2 and TRBJ2-1; TRBD2 aligns across 7 bases. J gave up 4 bases and V 10 bases, and 10 bases lay outside the gene matches. The germline CDR1 and CDR2 sequences are LGHNA and YNFKEQ. The CDR3 extends over 14 amino acids. The CDR3 region is CANSQRGLYNEQFF. CDR3 DNA: TGTGCCAATAGCCAGCGGGGACTGTACAATGAGCAGTTCTTC.